Listed here are 3 T cell receptor beta chains from one sample, sequenced in a study of cytomegalovirus exposure and HLA in healthy donors. Primers for the PCR totalled 60 Vbeta and 13 Jbeta. Here immunoSEQ multiplex PCR was the method, and the copy in TCRdb shows in-frame clones only, minus some. There are about 280,000 clones in the sample; roughly 90% occur only once, and approximately 2.2% lies in the top ten. Input material: PBMCs. These receptors all stem from a young woman in good health and CMV-seronegative.

This chain joins TRBV6-1 and TRBJ2-7, with D uncertain. Trimming shortened V by 7 bases and J by 3 bases, and 13 bases separated the two germline ends. CDR3 length: 13 amino acids. Germline CDR1 is MNHNS and CDR2 is SASEGT. The CDR3 loop reads CASNVGIRYEQYF. CDR3 DNA: TGTGCCAGCAATGTCGGTATTCGCTACGAGCAGTACTTC.

J is TRBJ1-6 and V is TRBV10-3, with a possible D match to TRBD1 (5 bases). Germline values: CDR1 ENHRY, CDR2 SYGVKD. Between the trimmed V and J ends, which lost 8 bases and 6 bases, there was a span of 14 bases. The CDR3 runs 14 residues. The CDR3 nucleotides are TGTGCCATCTCTGGGGGGTTGGGTAATTCACCCCTCCACTTT. Residues: CAISGGLGNSPLHF.

This clone has a handful of counts. The chain has TRBV2 and TRBJ1-1, with 8 nucleotides matching TRBD1. Losses at the gene ends were 1 base for V and 6 bases for J; bases not matched to a gene: 10. The CDR3 is 16 residues long. Looked up from germline, CDR1 is SNHLY and CDR2 is FYNNEI. The CDR3, as DNA: TGTGCCAGCAGTGAAGGGGCCAGGGGGCAAGGGGCTGAAGCTTTCTTT. Protein: CASSEGARGQGAEAFF.